Sequencing of this T cell receptor beta chain was carried out in a study of PD-1 blockade in classical Hodgkin lymphoma. Concerning this clone itself: Its antigen is unidentified.

General study results and limits: TCR diversity rose significantly by C4D1 in CD4+ but not CD8+ cells. Relative to healthy donors, newly diagnosed patients reportedly had lower baseline TCR diversity, which was reported as lower still in relapsed/refractory patients.

Produced via immunoSEQ multiplex PCR; TCRdb's table is partial and in-frame only. The repertoire consists of 45,000 to 60,000 clones, with 60% to 80% occurring once and the leading ten covering around a fifth. With 6 bases removed from V and 0 bases from J, the gap between germline ends came to 9 bases. Germline values: CDR1 SNHLY, CDR2 FYNNEI. The CDR3 totals 14 residues. Time point: cycle 4 day 1 (C4D1), after less than 7 weeks of nivolumab. Every patient had relapsed following autologous stem cell transplantation, and cohorts differed in brentuximab vedotin exposure. This sequence was found in a human donor with classical Hodgkin lymphoma. V is TRBV2 and J is TRBJ1-3; D is unclear. Sequences were derived from peripheral blood mononuclear cells (PBMCs), sampled before the fourth cycle of nivolumab. The CDR3 sequence is CASRTDVSGNTIYF. For the CDR3, the DNA is TGTGCCAGCAGAACGGACGTCTCTGGAAACACCATATATTTT.